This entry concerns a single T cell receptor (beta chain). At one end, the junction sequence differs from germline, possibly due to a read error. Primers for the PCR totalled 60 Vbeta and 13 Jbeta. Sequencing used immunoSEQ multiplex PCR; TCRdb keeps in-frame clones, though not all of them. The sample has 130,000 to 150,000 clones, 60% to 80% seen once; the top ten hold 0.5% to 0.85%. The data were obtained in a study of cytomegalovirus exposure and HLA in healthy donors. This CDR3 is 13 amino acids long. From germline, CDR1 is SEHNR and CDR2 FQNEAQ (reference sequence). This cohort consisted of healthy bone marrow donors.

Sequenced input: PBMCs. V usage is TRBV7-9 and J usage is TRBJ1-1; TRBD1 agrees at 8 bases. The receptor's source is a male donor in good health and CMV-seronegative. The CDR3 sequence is CSSSKQGDTEAFF. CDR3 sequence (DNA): TGTTCCAGCAGCAAACAGGGGGACACTGAAGCTTTCTTT.